This T cell receptor beta chain was obtained from a study of cytomegalovirus exposure and HLA in healthy donors. Clones were read by immunoSEQ multiplex PCR, and TCRdb kept only the in-frame ones, dropping some. Found here are 90,000 or so clones, 85% of them singletons; the top ten hold 20%. The origin of this receptor is a man aged 18 to 29 in good health and CMV-seropositive. Sequences were obtained from PBMCs.

The DNA of the CDR3 is TGTGCCAGCACTACGGACAGGGGTGAGACCCAGTACTTC. Amino acid sequence: CASTTDRGETQYF. V and J are TRBV2 and TRBJ2-5; 9 bases match TRBD1. The CDR3 contains 13 residues. The ends lost 7 bases at V and 5 bases at J; junction bases unmatched: 5. Germline V CDR1 and CDR2: SNHLY, FYNNEI.